Listed here is a single TCR beta chain. This sample was taken from a study of T cell changes during pregnancy in multiple sclerosis. Libraries were prepared by immunoSEQ multiplex PCR; TCRdb keeps only in-frame clonotypes and omits some of them. The table lists about 60,000 clones, over 90% of them singletons. The sequence derives from a female donor with multiple sclerosis, enrolled in a pregnancy study. The sample consisted of peripheral blood, taken in the first trimester of pregnancy.

The CDR3 sequence is CASSLEAVRTASYEQYF. The CDR3 DNA reads TGTGCCAGCAGCTTAGAGGCGGTACGGACTGCGTCCTACGAGCAGTACTTC. V usage is TRBV7-8 and J usage is TRBJ2-7; a possible D gene is TRBD2 (5 bases). Germline V gene lookup returns CDR1 SGHVS and CDR2 FQNEAQ. The CDR3 has 17 amino acids. V was pared by 1 base and J by 1 base, with 17 bases between.